Shown below are 10 T cell receptor beta chains from a single sample sequenced in a study of T cell responses to AZD1222 COVID-19 vaccine. Generated by immunoSEQ multiplex PCR, the TCRdb table keeps only in-frame clones and is missing some. The sample consists of over 150,000 clones, 91% of them appearing once. Source: peripheral blood, taken 28 days after the second AZD1222 dose. Every receptor here comes from an adult who received the AZD1222 COVID-19 vaccine.

The chain carries TRBV19 and TRBJ2-1, with TRBD2 identical over 8 bases. The CDR3 covers 17 residues. Looked up from germline, CDR1 is LNHDA and CDR2 is SQIVND (reference sequence). Unmatched junction bases numbered 13, after V lost 3 bases and J lost 6 bases. CDR3 DNA sequence: TGTGCCAGTAGTATTGGCAGATTCAGCGGGAGACTCAATGAGCAGTTCTTC. Its protein product is CASSIGRFSGRLNEQFF.

The chain uses TRBV6-5 and TRBJ1-3, with 9 bases lining up with TRBD1. V trimming: 5 bases; J trimming: 5 bases; junction bases outside the gene matches: 7. The CDR3 length is 15 residues. From germline, CDR1 is MNHEY and CDR2 SVGAGI. CDR3 DNA sequence: TGTGCCAGCAGTCCTACAGGGGGCCTTCGAAACACCATATATTTT. Amino acid sequence: CASSPTGGLRNTIYF.

The chain has TRBV27 and TRBJ2-1; 13 bases are shared with TRBD2. Per the germline V gene, CDR1 is MNHEY and CDR2 is SMNVEV (reference sequence). J lost 5 bases, V lost 4 bases, and 2 bases had no gene match. CDR3 length: 15 amino acids. CDR3 coding DNA: TGTGCCAGCAGTTCAGGGACTAGCGGGAACAATGAGCAGTTCTTC. It encodes CASSSGTSGNNEQFF.

The chain links TRBV12-3 or TRBV12-4 to TRBJ2-5, with D perhaps given as TRBD1 or TRBD2 (6 bases each). This CDR3 has 13 amino acids. The V end was cut by 6 bases, the J end by 9 bases, with 17 bases between. CDR3 protein: CASSRDIGEAQYF. The CDR3, as DNA: TGTGCCAGCAGCCGGGACATCGGGGAGGCCCAGTACTTC.

The rearrangement links TRBV2 to TRBJ1-2; the D gene is possibly TRBD1 (5 bases). CDR1 and CDR2 (germline): SNHLY, FYNNEI. V was trimmed by 1 base and J by 8 bases, leaving 11 bases between them. CDR3 length: 13 amino acids. CDR3 in amino acids: CASSEGGFLGYTF. CDR3 nucleotide sequence: TGTGCCAGCAGTGAAGGGGGCTTCTTAGGCTACACCTTC.

V is TRBV25-1 and J is TRBJ2-3; 15 bases align to TRBD2. V shed 6 bases and J 5 bases; nucleotides not matched to a gene: 6. Per the germline V gene, CDR1 is MGHDK and CDR2 is SYGVNS. This CDR3 has 16 residues. In DNA form, the CDR3 reads TGTGCCAGCAGCCCCCGGACTAGCGGGAGGGGAGATACGCAGTATTTT. Encoded protein: CASSPRTSGRGDTQYF.

The chain recombines TRBV7-2 with TRBJ2-4, with D tentatively TRBD1 (5 bases). CDR3 length: 12 residues. Germline-derived CDR1 and CDR2 are SGHTA and FQGNSA. Trimming removed 5 bases at V and 7 bases at J, with 9 bases between. The CDR3 bases are TGTGCCAGCAGCGCCAGGGTGAACATTCAGTACTTC. It yields the protein CASSARVNIQYF.

V gene TRBV5-1 combines with J gene TRBJ2-5, with D possibly TRBD2 on 6 matching bases. Germline CDR1 and CDR2: SGHRS and YFSETQ. There are 14 residues in the CDR3. V lost 4 bases and J 9 bases, leaving 19 bases between the germline ends. CDR3 protein: CASSPELPRGSQYF. The DNA of the CDR3 is TGCGCCAGCAGCCCCGAGCTCCCTCGGGGGTCCCAGTACTTC.

The rearrangement links TRBV12-2 to TRBJ1-5. TRBV12-2 is assigned pseudogene status. The CDR3 length is 15 residues. CDR3 residues: CASRLEGTVRQPQHF. In DNA, the CDR3 is TGTGCAAGTCGCTTAGAGGGGACTGTCAGGCAGCCCCAGCATTTT.

The chain uses TRBV10-3 and TRBJ2-1; D possibly corresponds to TRBD2 (5 bases). The CDR3 runs 13 residues. Trimming cost V 6 bases and J 5 bases, with 11 bases left between them. From germline, CDR1 is ENHRY and CDR2 SYGVKD. The CDR3 DNA is TGTGCCATCAGCCAAGCGGCTGACAATGAGCAGTTCTTC. It yields the protein CAISQAADNEQFF.